These 9 T cell receptor beta chains originate from one sample sequenced in a study of T cell responses to AZD1222 COVID-19 vaccine. The repertoire was sequenced with immunoSEQ multiplex PCR; TCRdb's copy has only in-frame clones and lacks some. The sample contains around 110,000 clones, approximately 90% of which appear only once. Source: peripheral blood, taken on day 0 of AZD1222 vaccination. The receptors derive from an adult in good health.

The chain couples TRBV3-1 (or the pseudogene TRBV3-2) to TRBJ2-5; 9 bases map to TRBD1. The germline gives CDR1 LGHDT, CDR2 YNNKEL (reference sequence). The length of the CDR3 is 14 residues. The trim removed 4 bases at V and 5 bases at J, leaving 5 bases unmatched. The CDR3, as DNA: TGTGCCAGCAGCCTGACAGGGGGAGAGGAGACCCAGTACTTC. It translates to CASSLTGGEETQYF.

The rearrangement links TRBV6-5 to TRBJ2-5; TRBD2 is a possible D gene (6 bases). Between the trimmed V and J ends, which lost 5 bases and 5 bases, there was a span of 18 bases. The CDR3 is 15 residues long. Germline loops: CDR1 MNHEY, CDR2 SVGAGI. Here the CDR3 reads CASSRGSEGRETQYF. The CDR3 region has the DNA TGTGCCAGCAGTCGGGGGTCGGAAGGGAGGGAGACCCAGTACTTC.

The chain combines TRBV15 with TRBJ2-7; 10 positions agree with TRBD1. V lost 4 bases, J lost 7 bases, and 10 bases stayed unmatched. The CDR3 has 15 residues. The V gene's germline CDR1 is LNHNV and CDR2 YYDKDF (reference sequence). The CDR3 nucleotides are TGTGCCACCAGCATAAGCCGGACAGGGGGGGAAGAGCAGTACTTC. Translation: CATSISRTGGEEQYF.

V usage is TRBV19 and J usage is TRBJ2-2, with 14 nucleotides matching TRBD2. This CDR3 spans 17 amino acids. The germline gives CDR1 LNHDA, CDR2 SQIVND (reference sequence). J gave up 3 bases and V 4 bases, and 4 bases lay outside the gene matches. The CDR3 DNA sequence: TGTGCCAGTAGTAGACTAGCGGGGGGGCCGGACACCGGGGAGCTGTTTTTT. This sequence encodes CASSRLAGGPDTGELFF.

This chain uses TRBV4-1 with TRBJ1-5, with 8 bases identical to TRBD1. V was pared by 4 bases and J by 6 bases, with 8 bases of the junction left unmatched. The CDR3 runs to 15 residues. Germline V gene sequence: CDR1 MGHRA, CDR2 YSYEKL. The CDR3 DNA sequence: TGCGCCAGCAGCCCTATGACAGGGGTATTTCAGCCCCAGCATTTT. This codes for CASSPMTGVFQPQHF.

This chain connects TRBV21-1 to TRBJ2-6; the table's D call, TRBD2, was not checked against the DNA. TRBV21-1 is termed a pseudogene. The CDR3 has 17 amino acids. This CDR3 is CASSKFGDSTGANVLTF. Written as DNA, the CDR3 is TGTGCCAGCAGCAAATTCGGGGATTCTACTGGGGCCAACGTCCTGACTTTC.

The chain combines TRBV12-3 or TRBV12-4 with TRBJ2-5, with no clear D. V was cut by 2 bases and J by 9 bases, with 7 bases left in between. This CDR3 has 11 residues. The CDR3 is CASSLKQAQYF. The DNA for the CDR3 is TGTGCCAGCAGTTTAAAGCAGGCCCAGTACTTC.

The chain has TRBV27 and TRBJ1-1; 9 positions match TRBD1. The CDR3 is made up of 14 amino acids. From germline, CDR1 is MNHEY and CDR2 SMNVEV (reference sequence). V shed 5 bases, J shed 5 bases, and the junction held 6 bases outside the gene matches. In DNA form, the CDR3 reads TGTGCCAGCAGTAAACAGGGGGCATGGACTGAAGCTTTCTTT. Translation: CASSKQGAWTEAFF.

This rearrangement joins TRBV7-6 to TRBJ2-5; D possibly corresponds to TRBD2 (6 bases). Trimming took off 5 bases at V and 2 bases at J, with 18 bases between the two ends. The CDR3 extends over 16 amino acids. In germline, CDR1 is SGHVS, CDR2 FNYEAQ. The CDR3 nucleotides are TGTGCCAGCAGCACCCCTCGTCGGGGGACTCAAGAGACCCAGTACTTC. Translating it yields CASSTPRRGTQETQYF.